This T cell receptor beta chain was sequenced in a study of technical replicates of blood from a handful of donors. Generated by immunoSEQ multiplex PCR, the TCRdb table keeps only in-frame clones and is missing some. Found here are fewer than 90,000 clones, 90% to 95% of them singletons; the top ten hold about 0.39%. CDR3 length equals 15 residues. Trimming took 0 bases from V and 4 from J, leaving 12 bases between them. CDR1 and CDR2 from the germline V gene are MGHRA and YSYEKL. V and J are TRBV4-1 and TRBJ2-5; possible D gene TRBD2, 6 bases. The sequencing sample was made of T cells isolated from PBMCs. The sequence was obtained from a human donor in good health. The CDR3 loop is CASSQERRDTETQYF. The CDR3 DNA reads TGCGCCAGCAGCCAAGAGCGGCGGGATACAGAGACCCAGTACTTC.